This T cell receptor beta chain was retrieved from a study of CD8+ T cells in alopecia areata. Across the whole study: Treated patients received oral tofacitinib, 5 to 10 mg twice daily. Overall study results and limits: Researchers report lesional scalp, most notably alopecia totalis/universalis, outstripped normal scalp in clonality. Scalp sample sequencing also detects resident alphabeta T cells of normal skin.

The treatment was: oral pan-JAK inhibitor, 5-10 mg twice daily. In alopecia areata patients, both lesional scalp punch biopsies and peripheral blood were collected. Details on this clone: Its antigen is not known.

cDNA prepared by RNA extraction and subsequent reverse transcription served as the template for sequencing. Using immunoSEQ multiplex PCR, the repertoire was profiled, and TCRdb retains in-frame clones only, with some absent. Of about 94,000 clones in the sample, 70% to 80% were seen once. Trimming left V 4 bases short and J 4 bases short, with 11 bases between. CDR3 length: 14 amino acids. Germline loops: CDR1 LNHDA, CDR2 SQIVND (reference sequence). The clonotype originates from a human donor with alopecia areata. The chain links TRBV19 to TRBJ1-5; D is unresolved. The sample here was CD8+ T cells sorted from blood, taken around week 42, from a patient treated with tofacitinib. CDR3 DNA: TGTGCCAGTAGTACCAGCGGGCTGAATCAGCCCCAGCATTTT. Its protein product is CASSTSGLNQPQHF.